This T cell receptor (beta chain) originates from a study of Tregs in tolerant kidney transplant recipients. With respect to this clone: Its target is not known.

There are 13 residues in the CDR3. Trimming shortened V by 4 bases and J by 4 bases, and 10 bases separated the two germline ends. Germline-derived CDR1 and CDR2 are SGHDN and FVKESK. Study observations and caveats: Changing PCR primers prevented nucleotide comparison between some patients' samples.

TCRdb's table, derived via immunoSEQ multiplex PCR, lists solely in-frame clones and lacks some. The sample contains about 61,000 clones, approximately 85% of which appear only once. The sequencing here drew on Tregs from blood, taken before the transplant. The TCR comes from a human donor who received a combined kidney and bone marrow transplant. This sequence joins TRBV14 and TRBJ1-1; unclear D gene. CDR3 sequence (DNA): TGTGCCAGCAGCCTTTACGGCGGCACTGAAGCTTTCTTT. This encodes CASSLYGGTEAFF.